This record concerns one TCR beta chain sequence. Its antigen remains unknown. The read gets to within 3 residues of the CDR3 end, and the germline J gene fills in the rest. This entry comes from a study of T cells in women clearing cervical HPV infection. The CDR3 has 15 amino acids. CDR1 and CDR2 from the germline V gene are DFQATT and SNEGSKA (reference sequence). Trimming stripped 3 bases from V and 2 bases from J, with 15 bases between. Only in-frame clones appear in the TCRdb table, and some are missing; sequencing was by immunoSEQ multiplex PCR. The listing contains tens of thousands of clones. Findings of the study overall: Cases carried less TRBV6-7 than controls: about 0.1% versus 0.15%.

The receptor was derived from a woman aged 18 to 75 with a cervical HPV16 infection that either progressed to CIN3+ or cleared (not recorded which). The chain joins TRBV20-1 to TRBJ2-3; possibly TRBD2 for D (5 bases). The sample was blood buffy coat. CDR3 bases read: TGCAGTGCTAGTAGGGATTCGCGGGCCACAGATACG. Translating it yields CSASRDSRATDT. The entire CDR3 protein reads CSASRDSRATDTQYF.